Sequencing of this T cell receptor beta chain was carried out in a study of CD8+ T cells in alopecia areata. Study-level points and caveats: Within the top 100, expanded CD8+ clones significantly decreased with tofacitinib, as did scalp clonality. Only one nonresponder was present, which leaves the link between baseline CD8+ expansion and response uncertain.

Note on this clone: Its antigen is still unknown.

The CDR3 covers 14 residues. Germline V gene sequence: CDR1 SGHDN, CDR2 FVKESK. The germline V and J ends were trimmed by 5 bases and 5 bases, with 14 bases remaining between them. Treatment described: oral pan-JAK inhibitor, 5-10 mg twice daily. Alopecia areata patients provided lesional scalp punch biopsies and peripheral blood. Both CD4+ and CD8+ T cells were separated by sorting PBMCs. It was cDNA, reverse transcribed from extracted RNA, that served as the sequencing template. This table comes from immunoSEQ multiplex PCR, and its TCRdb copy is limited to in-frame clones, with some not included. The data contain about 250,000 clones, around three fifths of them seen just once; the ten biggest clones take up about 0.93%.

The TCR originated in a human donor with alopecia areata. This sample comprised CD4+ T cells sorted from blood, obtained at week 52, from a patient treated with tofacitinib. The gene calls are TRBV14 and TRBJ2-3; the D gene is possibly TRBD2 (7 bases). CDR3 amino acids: CASSTTRGLDTQYF. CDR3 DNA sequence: TGTGCCAGCAGCACTACGCGGGGGCTAGATACGCAGTATTTT.